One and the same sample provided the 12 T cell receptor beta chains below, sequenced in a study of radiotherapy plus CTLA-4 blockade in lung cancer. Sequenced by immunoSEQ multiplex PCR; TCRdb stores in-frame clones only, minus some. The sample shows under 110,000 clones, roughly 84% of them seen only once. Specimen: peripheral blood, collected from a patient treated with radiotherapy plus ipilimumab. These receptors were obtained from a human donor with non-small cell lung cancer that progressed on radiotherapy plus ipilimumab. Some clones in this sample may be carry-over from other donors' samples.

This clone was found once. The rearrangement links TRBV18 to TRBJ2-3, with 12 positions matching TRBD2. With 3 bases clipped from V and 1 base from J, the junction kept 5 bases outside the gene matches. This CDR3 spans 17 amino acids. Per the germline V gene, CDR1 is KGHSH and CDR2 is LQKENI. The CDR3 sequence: CASSPGTSGFRTDTQYF. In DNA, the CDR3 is TGTGCCAGCTCACCGGGGACTAGCGGGTTTCGCACAGATACGCAGTATTTT.

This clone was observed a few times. The CDR3 DNA reads TGTGCCAGCAGTTTAGTTCATCCCATATATTTT. It yields the protein CASSLVHPIYF. The genes are TRBV6-1 and TRBJ1-3, with no clear D. This CDR3 contains 11 residues. The germline CDR1 and CDR2 sequences are MNHNS and SASEGT. V was cut by 5 bases and J by 11 bases, with 10 bases left in between.

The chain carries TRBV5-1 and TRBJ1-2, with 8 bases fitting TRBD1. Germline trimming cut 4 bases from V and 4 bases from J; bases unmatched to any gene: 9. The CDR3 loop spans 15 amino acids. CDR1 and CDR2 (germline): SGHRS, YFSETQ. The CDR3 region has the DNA TGCGCCAGCAGCAGAGAGCCGGGACAGGCCTATGGCTACACCTTC. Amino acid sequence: CASSREPGQAYGYTF.

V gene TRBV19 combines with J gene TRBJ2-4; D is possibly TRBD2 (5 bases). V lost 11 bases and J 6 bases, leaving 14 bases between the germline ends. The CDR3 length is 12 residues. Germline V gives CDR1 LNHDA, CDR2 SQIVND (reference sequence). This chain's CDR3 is CAAGDEINIQYF. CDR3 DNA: TGTGCCGCCGGGGATGAGATAAACATTCAGTACTTC.

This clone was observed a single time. CDR3 sequence reads: CASSSWGAIQETQYF. DNA for the CDR3: TGCGCCAGCAGCAGCTGGGGGGCAATCCAAGAGACCCAGTACTTC. V usage is TRBV5-1 and J usage is TRBJ2-5; D assignment may be TRBD1 or TRBD2 (6 bases each). The CDR3 sequence is 15 residues long. Germline CDR1 SGHRS, CDR2 YFSETQ. V was pared by 4 bases and J by 1 base, with 14 bases between.

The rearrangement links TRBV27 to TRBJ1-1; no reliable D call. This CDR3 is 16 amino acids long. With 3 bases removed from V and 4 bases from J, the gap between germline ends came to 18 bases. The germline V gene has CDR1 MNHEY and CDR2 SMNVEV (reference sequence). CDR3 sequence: CASSFNFNLRATEAFF. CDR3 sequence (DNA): TGTGCCAGCAGTTTTAATTTCAATTTAAGGGCCACTGAAGCTTTCTTT.

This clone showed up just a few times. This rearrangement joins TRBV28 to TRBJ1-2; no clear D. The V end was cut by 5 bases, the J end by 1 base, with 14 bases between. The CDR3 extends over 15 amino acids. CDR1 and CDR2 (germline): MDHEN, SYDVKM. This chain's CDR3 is CASSPYFWHNYGYTF. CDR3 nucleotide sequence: TGTGCCAGCAGTCCGTACTTTTGGCATAACTATGGCTACACCTTC.

The CDR3 coding sequence is TGTGCCAGCAGCAGCGGGCCAACTAATGAAAAACTGTTTTTT. It encodes CASSSGPTNEKLFF. The genes are TRBV11-2 and TRBJ1-4; D is undetermined. The CDR3 contains 14 residues. Trimming cost V 5 bases and J 0 bases, with 7 bases left between them. Germline CDR1 reads SGHAT; CDR2 reads FQNNGV.

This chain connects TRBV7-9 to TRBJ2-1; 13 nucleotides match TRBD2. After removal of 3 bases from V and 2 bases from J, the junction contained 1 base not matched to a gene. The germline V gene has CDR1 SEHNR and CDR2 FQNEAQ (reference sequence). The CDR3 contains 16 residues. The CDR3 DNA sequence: TGTGCCAGCAGCTTGACTAGCGGGGGGCCCTACAATGAGCAGTTCTTC. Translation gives CASSLTSGGPYNEQFF.

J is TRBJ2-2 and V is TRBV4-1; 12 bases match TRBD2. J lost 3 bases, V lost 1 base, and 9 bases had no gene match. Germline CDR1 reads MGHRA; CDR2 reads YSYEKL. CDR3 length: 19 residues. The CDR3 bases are TGCGCCAGCAGCCAAGTAGCTAGCGGGGGGGCCGGGGACACCGGGGAGCTGTTTTTT. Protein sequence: CASSQVASGGAGDTGELFF.

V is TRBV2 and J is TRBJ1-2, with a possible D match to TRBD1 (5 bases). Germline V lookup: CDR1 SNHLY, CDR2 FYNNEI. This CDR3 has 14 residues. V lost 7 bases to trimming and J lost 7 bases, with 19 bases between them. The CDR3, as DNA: TGTGCCAGCACTTATGAGGGGCGAGGGAGTGGCTACACCTTC. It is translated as CASTYEGRGSGYTF.

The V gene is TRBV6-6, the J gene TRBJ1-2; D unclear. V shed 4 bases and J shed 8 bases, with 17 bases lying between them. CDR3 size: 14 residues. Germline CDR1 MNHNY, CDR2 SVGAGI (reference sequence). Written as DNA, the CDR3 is TGTGCCAGCAGTTCGGACGGTGATCTCGGGGGCTACACCTTC. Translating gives CASSSDGDLGGYTF.